This TCR beta chain is from a study of shared T cell receptors in the human thymus. Per germline, CDR1 SGHAT and CDR2 FQNNGV. V was shortened by 0 bases and J by 5 bases, with 22 bases between the two germline ends. CDR3 length: 18 residues. This table comes from immunoSEQ multiplex PCR, and its TCRdb copy is limited to in-frame clones, with some not included. The table has over 650,000 clones, more than 70% seen once. The data were also submitted as part of a second study, on human thymus T cells. That publication notes: Immunologically healthy infants in Finland undergoing congenital heart defect surgery were the donors. Thymus tissue was removed during corrective cardiac surgery. Repertoires sampled from thymus and blood appeared biased in V and J gene usage. Reports from related research described highly overlapping thymic repertoires among unrelated individuals.

This sequence was found in a boy younger than two with a congenital heart defect. Source material: thymocytes. This chain uses TRBV11-2 with TRBJ1-2; D is possibly TRBD1 (5 bases). For the CDR3, the DNA is TGTGCCAGCAGCTTAGATCGCCCCCTTCCGACAGCAGAATATGGCTACACCTTC. This gives the protein CASSLDRPLPTAEYGYTF.